Listed below are T cell receptor beta chains from one sample, sequenced in a study of shared clonotypes between healthy human individuals. The data were produced by immunoSEQ multiplex PCR, yet TCRdb's version contains in-frame clones alone and is incomplete. The table has 2 million to 2.5 million clones, approximately 96% seen once. Sequenced sample: naive CD4+ T cells sorted from blood. The receptors were gathered from a man aged 18 to 30 in good health. The CDR3 runs from the conserved cysteine through the conserved F or W. Each record gives: D gene, V gene, clone size, J gene, CDR3 protein, CDR3 DNA. A D gene is named only where the DNA matches it firmly. The size of a clone is reported for some rows only, either as once, few or many, or as a class for expanded clones.

>NA|TRBV7-6|NA|TRBJ1-5
CASSLDGTENQPQHF
TGTGCCAGCAGCTTGGACGGGACCGAAAATCAGCCCCAGCATTTT
>TRBD2|TRBV28|NA|TRBJ2-7
CASMRASGGTYEQYF
TGTGCCAGCATGAGGGCTAGCGGGGGTACTTACGAGCAGTACTTC
>NA|TRBV29-1|NA|TRBJ1-5
CSVVGWNQPQHF
TGCAGCGTTGTGGGATGGAATCAGCCCCAGCATTTT
>TRBD2|TRBV7-2|NA|TRBJ2-7
CASSLAGTSGSYEQYF
TGTGCCAGCAGCTTAGCGGGGACTAGCGGGAGCTACGAGCAGTACTTC
>TRBD2|TRBV29-1|NA|TRBJ2-1
CSVDSGMYNEQFF
TGCAGCGTTGACAGCGGGATGTACAATGAGCAGTTCTTC
>NA|TRBV19|once|TRBJ2-7
CASSILFRGLYEQYF
TGTGCCAGTAGTATTCTTTTCAGGGGACTCTACGAGCAGTACTTC
>NA|TRBV5-1|NA|TRBJ2-3
CASTTHGASTDTQYF
TGCGCCAGCACAACCCACGGAGCTAGCACAGATACGCAGTATTTT
>NA|TRBV7-9|NA|TRBJ2-7
CASSFRDGSYEQYF
TGTGCCAGCAGCTTCCGGGACGGGTCCTACGAGCAGTACTTC
>TRBD1|TRBV5-1|NA|TRBJ1-2
CASSPTGVGYTF
TGCGCCAGCAGCCCTACAGGGGTTGGCTACACCTTC
>NA|TRBV5-1|NA|TRBJ1-6
CASSLAGEVGSPLHF
TGCGCCAGCAGCTTGGCCGGGGAGGTAGGGTCACCCCTCCACTTT
>NA|TRBV5-1|NA|TRBJ1-1
CASSLEGGGTEAFF
TGCGCCAGCAGCTTGGAGGGGGGTGGAACTGAAGCTTTCTTT
>NA|TRBV6-6|NA|TRBJ2-7
CASSYGHAEQYF
TGTGCCAGCAGTTACGGACACGCCGAGCAGTACTTC
>NA|TRBV27|NA|TRBJ1-4
CASRTVGEKLFF
TGTGCCAGCCGGACAGTCGGGGAAAAACTGTTTTTT
>TRBD2|TRBV5-1|NA|TRBJ2-5
CASSEGTSGSRETQYF
TGCGCCAGCAGCGAAGGGACTAGCGGGAGCCGAGAGACCCAGTACTTC
>TRBD1|TRBV28|NA|TRBJ2-5
CASNRDRRLETQYF
TGTGCCAGCAACAGGGACAGGAGGTTAGAGACCCAGTACTTC
>NA|TRBV6-5|NA|TRBJ1-5
CASSSQSGTNQPQHF
TGTGCCAGCAGTTCCCAATCGGGCACCAATCAGCCCCAGCATTTT
>NA|TRBV2|NA|TRBJ2-7
CASPGPTYEQYF
TGTGCCAGCCCCGGGCCTACCTACGAGCAGTACTTC
>TRBD1|TRBV10-2|NA|TRBJ1-4
CASRGPGGNEKLFF
TGCGCCAGCAGAGGGCCAGGGGGGAATGAAAAACTGTTTTTT
>NA|TRBV5-1|NA|TRBJ2-7
CASSLADNSYEQYF
TGCGCCAGCAGCTTGGCCGACAACTCCTACGAGCAGTACTTC
>NA|TRBV5-1|NA|TRBJ2-3
CASSLAGGGVTDTQYF
TGCGCCAGCAGCTTGGCCGGAGGCGGGGTCACAGATACGCAGTATTTT
>NA|TRBV30|NA|TRBJ1-2
CAWSAGPNYGYTF
TGTGCCTGGAGTGCCGGTCCTAACTATGGCTACACCTTC
>NA|TRBV19|NA|TRBJ1-5
CASRIAGIEQPQHF
TGTGCCAGTAGGATCGCAGGGATCGAGCAGCCCCAGCATTTT
>NA|TRBV10-3|NA|TRBJ1-5
CAISEVSQPQHF
TGTGCCATCAGTGAGGTCAGTCAGCCCCAGCATTTT
>NA|TRBV30|NA|TRBJ2-1
CAWDDTYNEQFF
TGTGCCTGGGATGATACCTACAATGAGCAGTTCTTC
>NA|TRBV7-9|NA|TRBJ1-2
CASSLGQLARSYTF
TGTGCCAGCAGCTTAGGACAGCTAGCTAGGAGCTACACCTTC
>NA|TRBV9|NA|TRBJ2-5
CASSVHGVETQYF
TGTGCCAGCAGCGTTCACGGGGTTGAGACCCAGTACTTC
>NA|TRBV7-8|NA|TRBJ1-1
CASSLDGGGTEAFF
TGTGCCAGCAGCTTAGATGGGGGCGGCACTGAAGCTTTCTTT
>NA|TRBV28|NA|TRBJ1-2
CASSLRQANYGYTF
TGTGCCAGCAGTTTAAGACAGGCAAACTATGGCTACACCTTC